This T cell receptor (beta chain) was documented in a study of control samples from healthy donors and cancer patients. Sequenced by immunoSEQ multiplex PCR; TCRdb stores in-frame clones only, minus some. The repertoire has about 92,000 clones, 82% of them found once; the top ten carry around 10%. This clone appeared a few times. CDR3 length: 15 residues. Trimming left V 2 bases short and J 3 bases short, with 13 bases between. Germline V CDR1 and CDR2: KGHSH, LQKENI. J is TRBJ1-2 and V is TRBV18, with D possibly matching TRBD1 (5 bases). Sequenced: blood. The receptor was derived from a woman aged 55-69 years in good health. The CDR3 spells CASSPRGDQDYGYTF. The CDR3 DNA reads TGTGCCAGCTCACCAAGAGGGGACCAAGACTATGGCTACACCTTC.